This T cell receptor beta chain was profiled in a study of blood T cell repertoires in COVID-19. The authors' processing: Amplification with reference gene primers provided the estimates of nucleated cell counts. Only in-frame clones appear in the TCRdb table, and some are missing; sequencing was by immunoSEQ multiplex PCR. That table furnishes V, J and clone size, whereas the DNA furnished D and trimming. This sample has 68,000 or so clones, with 70% to 90% found just once. With respect to this clone: This same CDR3 is encoded by further DNA sequences in the sample.

Between the trimmed V and J ends, which lost 3 bases and 1 base, there was a span of 10 bases. Germline V lookup: CDR1 KGHSH, CDR2 LQKENI. This CDR3 contains 14 residues. This rearrangement joins TRBV18 to TRBJ2-7, with D perhaps TRBD1 (6 bases). Sample: peripheral blood. The clonotype originates from a woman between 45 and 60 years old with COVID-19, enrolled during active disease. Written as DNA, the CDR3 is TGTGCCAGCTCACCGACCCAGGGGTCCTACGAGCAGTACTTC. Translating gives CASSPTQGSYEQYF.